Listed below are T cell receptor beta chains from one sample, sequenced in a study of blood T cell repertoires in COVID-19. Assay used: immunoSEQ multiplex PCR; TCRdb lists only in-frame clones, some missing. The data hold tens of thousands of clones, with roughly 80% observed a single time. The sample comprised peripheral blood. The receptors here all came from a man aged 50 or older with COVID-19, enrolled during active disease. Each CDR3 is given with its conserved first and last residue.

v_call: TRBV11-2; cdr3_aa: CASSLATGFSYEQYF
v_call: TRBV9; cdr3_aa: CASSVGGANEKLFF
v_call: TRBV7-8; cdr3_aa: CASSLATSGTHYNEQFF
v_call: TRBV21-1; cdr3_aa: CASSNYRVGYNEQFF
v_call: TRBV3-1/TRBV3-2; cdr3_aa: CASSQSRGSGNTIYF
v_call: TRBV19; cdr3_aa: CASSIDPQDLNTEAFF
v_call: TRBV28; cdr3_aa: CASSSEGGEDNSPLHF
v_call: TRBV5-4; cdr3_aa: CASSFKQRLTDTQYF
v_call: TRBV18; cdr3_aa: CASSPTSGYEQYF
v_call: TRBV7-8; cdr3_aa: CASSLERAGFNEQFF
v_call: TRBV7-3; cdr3_aa: CASSSDRVSPLHF
v_call: TRBV27; cdr3_aa: CASSFGFRVTDTQYF
v_call: TRBV28; cdr3_aa: CASSPRTTNTEAFF
v_call: TRBV5-1; cdr3_aa: CASSSGLAGELYNEQFF
v_call: TRBV5-1; cdr3_aa: CAGPGTGGNEQYF
v_call: TRBV27; cdr3_aa: CASSLSGTGGLNTEAFF
v_call: TRBV7-2; cdr3_aa: CADSLGQVSGELFF
v_call: TRBV9; cdr3_aa: CASSPRQGSGNTIYF
v_call: TRBV6-5; cdr3_aa: CASSYLAGALRTQYF
v_call: TRBV7-2; cdr3_aa: CASSFRSVNTEAFF
v_call: TRBV6-5; cdr3_aa: CASSYGLAASTDTQYF
v_call: TRBV7-8; cdr3_aa: CASSEPGFAQPQHF
v_call: TRBV5-6; cdr3_aa: CASSPSYNEQFF
v_call: TRBV30; cdr3_aa: CAWNKGTNF
v_call: TRBV5-1; cdr3_aa: CASSQTGVTDTQYF
v_call: TRBV14; cdr3_aa: CASSPRLAGGLRNEQFF
v_call: TRBV2; cdr3_aa: CASSDLLGSTQYF
v_call: TRBV27; cdr3_aa: CASSRGNEQFF
v_call: TRBV7-3; cdr3_aa: CASSLMAGQGFEQYF
v_call: TRBV2; cdr3_aa: CASRARSSTGELFF
v_call: TRBV7-9; cdr3_aa: CASTQGNSYNEQFF
v_call: TRBV3-1/TRBV3-2; cdr3_aa: CASSQLWEYEQYF
v_call: TRBV7-2; cdr3_aa: CASSSHGLVRDTQYF
v_call: TRBV19; cdr3_aa: CASRATGGGEAFF
v_call: TRBV10-3; cdr3_aa: CAISETGGGTEAFF
v_call: TRBV19; cdr3_aa: CASSTRGPSNTIYF
v_call: TRBV4-3; cdr3_aa: CASSRTGRVDTEAFF
v_call: TRBV11-3; cdr3_aa: CASSSQTGYNEQFF
v_call: TRBV28; cdr3_aa: CASSLWTSGRTNNEQFF
v_call: TRBV9; cdr3_aa: CASSVDGTGKETQYF
v_call: TRBV6-5; cdr3_aa: CASSPDRGNSPLHF
v_call: TRBV29-1; cdr3_aa: CSVGQTNTGELFF
v_call: TRBV15; cdr3_aa: CATSRSGGGYTGELFF
v_call: TRBV19; cdr3_aa: CASSMDYFGLAQNTGELFF
v_call: TRBV6-5; cdr3_aa: CASSSRRQGKWNIQYF
v_call: TRBV6-1; cdr3_aa: CASSEVGGKQFF
v_call: TRBV25-1; cdr3_aa: CASRDRGRETQYF
v_call: TRBV30; cdr3_aa: CALGGQGKFGYTF
v_call: TRBV6-5; cdr3_aa: CASTLTSGHVEQYF
v_call: TRBV27; cdr3_aa: CASSFPPSWGRGTEAFF
v_call: TRBV5-4; cdr3_aa: CASSQPTGNYGYTF
v_call: TRBV15; cdr3_aa: CATSRDAGGAYNEQFF
v_call: TRBV5-1; cdr3_aa: CASSPLAGSYNEQFF
v_call: TRBV29-1; cdr3_aa: CSVATTNEQYF
v_call: TRBV11-2; cdr3_aa: CASSLGSYGNTEAFF